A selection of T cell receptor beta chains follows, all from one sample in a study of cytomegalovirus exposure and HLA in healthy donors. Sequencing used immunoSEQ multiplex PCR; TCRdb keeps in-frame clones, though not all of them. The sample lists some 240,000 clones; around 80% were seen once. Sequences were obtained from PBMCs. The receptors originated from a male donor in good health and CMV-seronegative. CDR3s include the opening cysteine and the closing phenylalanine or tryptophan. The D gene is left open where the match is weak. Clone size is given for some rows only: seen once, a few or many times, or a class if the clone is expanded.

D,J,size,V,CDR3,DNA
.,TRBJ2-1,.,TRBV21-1,CASSKKGSGPTYNEQFF,TGTGCCAGCAGCAAAAAGGGTAGCGGGCCTACCTACAATGAGCAGTTCTTC
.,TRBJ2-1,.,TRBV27,CASSLGQGSYNEQFF,TGTGCCAGCAGTTTAGGGCAGGGAAGCTACAATGAGCAGTTCTTC
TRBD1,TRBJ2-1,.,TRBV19,CASSDTGGSYNEQFF,TGTGCCAGTAGTGACACAGGGGGCTCCTACAATGAGCAGTTCTTC
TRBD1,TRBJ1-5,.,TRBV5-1,CASSPVTGNQPQHF,TGCGCCAGCAGCCCTGTGACAGGGAATCAGCCCCAGCATTTT
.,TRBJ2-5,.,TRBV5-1,CASSLGTAQETQYF,TGCGCCAGCAGCTTGGGGACAGCACAAGAGACCCAGTACTTC
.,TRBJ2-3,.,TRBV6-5,CASGVGGSTDTQYF,TGTGCCAGCGGGGTAGGGGGAAGCACAGATACGCAGTATTTT
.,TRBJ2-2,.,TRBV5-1,CASSLADRMDTGELFF,TGCGCCAGCAGCTTGGCCGACAGGATGGACACCGGGGAGCTGTTTTTT
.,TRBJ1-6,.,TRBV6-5,CASSYSRVANSPLHF,TGTGCCAGCAGTTACTCGAGAGTTGCTAATTCACCCCTCCACTTT
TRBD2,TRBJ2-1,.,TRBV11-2,CASSRPLQASGNRMEQFF,TGTGCCAGCAGCCGCCCATTACAGGCTAGCGGAAATCGCATGGAGCAGTTCTTC
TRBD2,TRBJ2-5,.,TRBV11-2,CVSSGTSSQETQYF,TGTGTCAGCTCCGGGACTAGCAGCCAAGAGACCCAGTACTTC
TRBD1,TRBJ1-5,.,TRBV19,CASSKQGAVNQPQHF,TGTGCCAGTAGCAAACAGGGGGCGGTCAATCAGCCCCAGCATTTT
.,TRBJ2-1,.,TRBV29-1,CSVQGSNEQFF,TGCAGCGTTCAGGGGAGCAATGAGCAGTTCTTC
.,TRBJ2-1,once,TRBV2,CASSYPLGLPSLVNEQFF,TGTGCCAGCAGTTACCCTCTCGGCCTGCCTAGCCTTGTGAATGAGCAGTTCTTC
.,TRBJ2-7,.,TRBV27,CASSPKPTGLILEQYF,TGTGCCAGCAGTCCAAAACCCACAGGGTTAATTCTCGAGCAGTACTTC
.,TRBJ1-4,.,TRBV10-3,CAIRQGPQNEKLFF,TGTGCCATCAGACAGGGTCCCCAGAATGAAAAACTGTTTTTT
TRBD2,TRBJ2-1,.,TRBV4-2,CASSLEGAGVRISNEQFF,TGTGCCAGCAGCCTCGAGGGAGCGGGAGTTCGCATCAGCAATGAGCAGTTCTTC
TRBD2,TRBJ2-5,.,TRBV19,CASSTLAGGGGTQYF,TGTGCCAGTAGTACCCTAGCGGGAGGGGGAGGGACCCAGTACTTC
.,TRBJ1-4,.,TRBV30,CAWSERSLRLFF,TGTGCCTGGAGTGAGAGATCCCTGAGACTGTTTTTT
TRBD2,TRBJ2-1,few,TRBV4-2,CASSPSAGNGNEQFF,TGTGCCAGCAGCCCCTCAGCGGGAAATGGCAATGAGCAGTTCTTC
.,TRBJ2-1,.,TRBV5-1,CASSLASNEQFF,TGCGCCAGCAGCTTAGCCTCCAATGAGCAGTTCTTC